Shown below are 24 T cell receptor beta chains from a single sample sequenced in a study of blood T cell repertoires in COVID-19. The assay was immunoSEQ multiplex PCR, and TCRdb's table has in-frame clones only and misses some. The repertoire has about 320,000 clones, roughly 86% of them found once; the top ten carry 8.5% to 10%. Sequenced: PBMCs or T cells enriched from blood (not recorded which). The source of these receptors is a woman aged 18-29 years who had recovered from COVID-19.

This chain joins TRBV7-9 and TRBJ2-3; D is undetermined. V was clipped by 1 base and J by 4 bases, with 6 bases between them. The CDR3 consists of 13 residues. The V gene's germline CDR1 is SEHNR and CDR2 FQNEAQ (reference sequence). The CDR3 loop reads CASSLVAADTQYF. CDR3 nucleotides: TGTGCCAGCAGCTTAGTGGCGGCAGATACGCAGTATTTT.

CDR3 bases: TGCGCCAGCAGCCAAGGGGCCGGGACATCCAATCAGCCCCAGCATTTT. Amino acids: CASSQGAGTSNQPQHF. V is TRBV4-3 and J is TRBJ1-5, with D maybe TRBD1 (6 bases). The CDR3 consists of 16 residues. The germline gives CDR1 LGHNA, CDR2 YSLEER. With 1 base removed from V and 3 bases from J, the gap between germline ends came to 13 bases.

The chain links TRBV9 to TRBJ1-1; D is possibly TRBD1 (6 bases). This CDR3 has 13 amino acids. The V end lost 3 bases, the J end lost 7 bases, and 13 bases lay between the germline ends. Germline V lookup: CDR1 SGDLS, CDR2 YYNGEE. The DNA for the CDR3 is TGTGCCAGCAGCGCCTACAGGGACGGTGAAGCTTTCTTT. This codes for CASSAYRDGEAFF. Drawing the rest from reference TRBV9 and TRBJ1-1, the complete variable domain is DSGVTQTPKHLITATGQRVTLRCSPRSGDLSVYWYQQSLDQGLQFLIQYYNGEERAKGNILERFSAQQFPDLHSELNLSSLELGDSALYFCASSAYRDGEAFFGQGTRLTVV.

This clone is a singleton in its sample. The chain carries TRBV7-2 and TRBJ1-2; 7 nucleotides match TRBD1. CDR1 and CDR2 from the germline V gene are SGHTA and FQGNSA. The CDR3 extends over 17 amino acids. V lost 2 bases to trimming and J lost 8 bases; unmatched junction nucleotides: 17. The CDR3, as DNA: TGTGCCAGCAGCTTAATGCCGCGGACAGGTGGTAGTGACGGCTACACCTTC. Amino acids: CASSLMPRTGGSDGYTF.

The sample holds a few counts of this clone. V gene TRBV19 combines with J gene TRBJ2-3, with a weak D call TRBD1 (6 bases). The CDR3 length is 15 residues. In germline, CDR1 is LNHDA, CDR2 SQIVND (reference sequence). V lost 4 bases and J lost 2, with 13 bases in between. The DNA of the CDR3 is TGTGCCAGTAGTACCTCACAGGGTTTCACAGATACGCAGTATTTT. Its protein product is CASSTSQGFTDTQYF.

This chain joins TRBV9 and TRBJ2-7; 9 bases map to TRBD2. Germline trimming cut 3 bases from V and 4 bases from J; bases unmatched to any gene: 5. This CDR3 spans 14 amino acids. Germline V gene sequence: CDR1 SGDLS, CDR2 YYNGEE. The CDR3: CASSGAGGWYEQYF. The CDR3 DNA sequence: TGTGCCAGCAGCGGGGCGGGAGGGTGGTACGAGCAGTACTTC.

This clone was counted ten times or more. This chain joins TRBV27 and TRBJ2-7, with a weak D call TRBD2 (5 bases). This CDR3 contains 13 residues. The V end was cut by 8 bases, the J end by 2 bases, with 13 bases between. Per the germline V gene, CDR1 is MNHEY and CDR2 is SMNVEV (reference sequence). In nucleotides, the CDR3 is TGTGCCAGCTCTATTACCGGGGCCTACGAGCAGTACTTC. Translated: CASSITGAYEQYF.

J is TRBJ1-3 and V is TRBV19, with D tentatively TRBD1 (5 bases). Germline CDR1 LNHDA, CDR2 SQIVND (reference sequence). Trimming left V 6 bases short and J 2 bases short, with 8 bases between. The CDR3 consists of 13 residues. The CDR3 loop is CASRQDPGNTIYF. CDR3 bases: TGTGCCAGTAGACAGGACCCTGGAAACACCATATATTTT.

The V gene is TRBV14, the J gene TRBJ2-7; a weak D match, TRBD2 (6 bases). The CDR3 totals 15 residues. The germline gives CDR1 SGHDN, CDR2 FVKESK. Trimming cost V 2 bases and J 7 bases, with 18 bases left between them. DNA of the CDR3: TGTGCCAGCAGCCAACCATCAGGCCCCGGGGGAGAGCAGTACTTC. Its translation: CASSQPSGPGGEQYF.

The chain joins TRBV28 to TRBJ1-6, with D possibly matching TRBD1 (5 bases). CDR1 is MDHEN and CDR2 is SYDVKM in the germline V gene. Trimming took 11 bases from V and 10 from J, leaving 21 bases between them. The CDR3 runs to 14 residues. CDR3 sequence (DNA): TGTGCCGCTTTGGGGCCGGTAGTGGGATCACCCCTCCACTTT. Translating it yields CAALGPVVGSPLHF.

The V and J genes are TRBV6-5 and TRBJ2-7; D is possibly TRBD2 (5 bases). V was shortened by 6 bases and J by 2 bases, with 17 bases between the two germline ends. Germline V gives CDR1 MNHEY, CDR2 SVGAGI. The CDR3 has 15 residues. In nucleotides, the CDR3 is TGTGCCAGCAGAAGGACGGGGTCTTGGCCCTACGAGCAGTACTTC. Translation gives CASRRTGSWPYEQYF.

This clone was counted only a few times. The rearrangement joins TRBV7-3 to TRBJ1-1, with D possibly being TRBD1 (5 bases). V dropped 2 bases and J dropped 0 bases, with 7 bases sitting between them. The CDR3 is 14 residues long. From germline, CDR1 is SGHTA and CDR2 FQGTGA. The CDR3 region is CASSLLGLNTEAFF. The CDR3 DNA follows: TGTGCCAGCAGCTTACTGGGGCTGAACACTGAAGCTTTCTTT. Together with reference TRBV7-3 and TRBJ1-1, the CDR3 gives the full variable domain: GAGVSQTPSNKVTEKGKYVELRCDPISGHTALYWYRQSLGQGPEFLIYFQGTGAADDSGLPNDRFFAVRPEGSVSTLKIQRTERGDSAVYLCASSLLGLNTEAFFGQGTRLTVV.

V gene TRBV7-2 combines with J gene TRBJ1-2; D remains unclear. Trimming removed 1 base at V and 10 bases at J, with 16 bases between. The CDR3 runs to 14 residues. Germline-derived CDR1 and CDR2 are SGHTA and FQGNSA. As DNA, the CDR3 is TGTGCCAGCAGCTTAGGCCCGCGGCAAACCACCTACACCTTC. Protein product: CASSLGPRQTTYTF.

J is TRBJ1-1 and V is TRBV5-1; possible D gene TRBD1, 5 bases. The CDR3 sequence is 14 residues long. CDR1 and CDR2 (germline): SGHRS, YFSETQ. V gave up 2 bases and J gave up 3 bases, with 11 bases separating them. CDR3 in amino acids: CASSFVQGDTEAFF. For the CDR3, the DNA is TGCGCCAGCAGCTTTGTCCAGGGCGACACTGAAGCTTTCTTT.

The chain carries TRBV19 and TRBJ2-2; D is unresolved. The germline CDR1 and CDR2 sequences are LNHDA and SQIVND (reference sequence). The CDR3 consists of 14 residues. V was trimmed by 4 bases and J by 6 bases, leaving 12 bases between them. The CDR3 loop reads CASSKQAAAGELFF. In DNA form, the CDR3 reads TGTGCCAGTAGTAAGCAGGCAGCAGCCGGGGAGCTGTTTTTT.

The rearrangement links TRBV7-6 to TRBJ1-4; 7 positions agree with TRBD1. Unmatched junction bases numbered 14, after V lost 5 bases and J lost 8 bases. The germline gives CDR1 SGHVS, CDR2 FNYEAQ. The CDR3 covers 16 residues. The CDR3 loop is CASSLGTNRGGEKLFF. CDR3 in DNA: TGTGCCAGCAGCCTAGGAACAAACAGGGGTGGGGAAAAACTGTTTTTT.

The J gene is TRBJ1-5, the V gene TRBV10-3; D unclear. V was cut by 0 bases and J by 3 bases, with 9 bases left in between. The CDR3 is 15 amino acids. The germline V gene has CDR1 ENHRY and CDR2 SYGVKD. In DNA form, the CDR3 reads TGTGCCATCAGTGAGTCTTTGAGAGACAATCAGCCCCAGCATTTT. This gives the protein CAISESLRDNQPQHF.

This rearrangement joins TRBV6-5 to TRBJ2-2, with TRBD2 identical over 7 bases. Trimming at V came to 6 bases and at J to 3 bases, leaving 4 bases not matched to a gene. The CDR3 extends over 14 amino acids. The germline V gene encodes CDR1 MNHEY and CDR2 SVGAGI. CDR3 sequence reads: CASRAGVDTGELFF. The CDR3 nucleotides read TGTGCCAGCAGGGCGGGAGTCGACACCGGGGAGCTGTTTTTT.

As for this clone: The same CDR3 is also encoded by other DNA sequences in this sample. As DNA, the CDR3 is TGTGCCAGTAGTATCCGGCAGGGGGCAAGCAATCAGCCCCAGCATTTT. Residues: CASSIRQGASNQPQHF. The rearrangement joins TRBV19 to TRBJ1-5; 8 bases align to TRBD1. Looked up from germline, CDR1 is LNHDA and CDR2 is SQIVND (reference sequence). The CDR3 length is 16 residues. V lost 3 bases and J lost 1; bases outside the gene matches: 5.

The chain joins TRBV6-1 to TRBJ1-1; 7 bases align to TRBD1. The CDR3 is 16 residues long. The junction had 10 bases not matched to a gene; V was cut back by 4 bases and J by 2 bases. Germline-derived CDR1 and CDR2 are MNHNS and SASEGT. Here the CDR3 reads CASSGPDGTANTEAFF. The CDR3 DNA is TGTGCCAGCAGTGGACCCGACGGGACAGCCAACACTGAAGCTTTCTTT.

The CDR3 DNA reads TGTGCCAGCAGTTTATCCCTAGCAGGCGCTTTCTTT. This encodes CASSLSLAGAFF. The chain links TRBV28 to TRBJ1-1; D unresolved. Germline V gives CDR1 MDHEN, CDR2 SYDVKM. The CDR3 consists of 12 residues. With 1 base removed from V and 11 bases from J, the gap between germline ends came to 11 bases.

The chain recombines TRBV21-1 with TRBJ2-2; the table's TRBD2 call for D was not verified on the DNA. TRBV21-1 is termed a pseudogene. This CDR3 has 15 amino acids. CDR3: CASSRLAGEVGELFF. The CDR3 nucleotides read TGTGCCAGCAGCAGGCTAGCGGGAGAGGTCGGGGAGCTGTTTTTT.

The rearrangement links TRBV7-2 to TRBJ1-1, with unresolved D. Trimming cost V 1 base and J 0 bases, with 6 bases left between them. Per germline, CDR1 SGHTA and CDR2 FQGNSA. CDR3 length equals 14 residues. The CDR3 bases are TGTGCCAGCAGCTTAGTCGGGTTGAACACTGAAGCTTTCTTT. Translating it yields CASSLVGLNTEAFF.

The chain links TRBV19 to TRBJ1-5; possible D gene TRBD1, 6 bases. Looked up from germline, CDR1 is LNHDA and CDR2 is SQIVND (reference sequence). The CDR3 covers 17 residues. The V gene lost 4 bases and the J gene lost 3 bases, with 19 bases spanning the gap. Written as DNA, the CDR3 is TGTGCCAGTAGTAACTCCAGGGGACCAATCTTCAATCAGCCCCAGCATTTT. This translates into CASSNSRGPIFNQPQHF.